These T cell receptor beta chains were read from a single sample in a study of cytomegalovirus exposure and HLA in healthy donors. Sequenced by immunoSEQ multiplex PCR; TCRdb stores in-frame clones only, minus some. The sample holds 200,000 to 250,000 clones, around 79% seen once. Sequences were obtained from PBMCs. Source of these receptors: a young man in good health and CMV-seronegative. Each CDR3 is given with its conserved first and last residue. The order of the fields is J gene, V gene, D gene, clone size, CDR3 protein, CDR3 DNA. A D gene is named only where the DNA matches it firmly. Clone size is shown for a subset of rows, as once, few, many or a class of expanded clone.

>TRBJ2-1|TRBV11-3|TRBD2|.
CASSFARGSGSYNEQFF
TGTGCCAGCAGCTTCGCACGTGGGAGCGGGAGCTACAATGAGCAGTTCTTC
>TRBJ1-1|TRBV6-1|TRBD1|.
CASSGPGQGPFEAFF
TGTGCCAGCAGTGGGCCGGGACAGGGGCCGTTTGAAGCTTTCTTT
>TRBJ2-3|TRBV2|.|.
CASKAQVSTDTQYF
TGTGCCAGCAAAGCCCAAGTGTCTACAGATACGCAGTATTTT
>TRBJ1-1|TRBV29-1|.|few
CSVYQQNTEAFF
TGCAGCGTTTACCAACAGAACACTGAAGCTTTCTTT
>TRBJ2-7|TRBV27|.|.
CASSLGQHYEQYF
TGTGCCAGCAGCTTAGGACAGCATTACGAGCAGTACTTC
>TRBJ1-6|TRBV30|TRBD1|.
CAWRGDSLNSPLHF
TGTGCCTGGAGGGGGGACAGCCTTAATTCACCCCTCCACTTT
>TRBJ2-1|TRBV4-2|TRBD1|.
CASSQAWVGLGTEENEQFF
TGTGCCAGCAGCCAAGCCTGGGTAGGCTTGGGGACAGAGGAAAATGAGCAGTTCTTC
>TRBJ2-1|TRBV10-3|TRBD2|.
CAISDSGRPRRNEQFF
TGTGCCATCAGTGATAGCGGGAGGCCCAGGCGCAATGAGCAGTTCTTC
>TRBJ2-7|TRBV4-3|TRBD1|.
CASSLSWDRTYEQYF
TGCGCCAGCAGCCTGTCATGGGACAGGACCTACGAGCAGTACTTC
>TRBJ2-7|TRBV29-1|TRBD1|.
CSVETTGSSYEQYF
TGCAGCGTTGAAACGACAGGGAGCTCCTACGAGCAGTACTTC
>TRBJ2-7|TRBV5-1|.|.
CASSFQGGADEQYF
TGCGCCAGCAGCTTCCAAGGGGGAGCAGACGAGCAGTACTTC
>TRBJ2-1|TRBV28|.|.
CASGRPHSYNEQFF
TGTGCCAGCGGGAGACCACACTCCTACAATGAGCAGTTCTTC
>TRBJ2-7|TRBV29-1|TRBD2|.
CSVEGDTSSGGSYEQYF
TGCAGCGTTGAAGGTGATACGTCTAGCGGGGGCTCCTACGAGCAGTACTTC
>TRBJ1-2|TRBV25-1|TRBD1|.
CASTDQRTGSNYGYTF
TGTGCCAGCACCGACCAGCGGACAGGCTCAAACTATGGCTACACCTTC
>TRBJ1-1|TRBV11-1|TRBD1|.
CASSPRQGLTEAFF
TGTGCCAGCAGCCCTAGACAGGGCCTCACTGAAGCTTTCTTT
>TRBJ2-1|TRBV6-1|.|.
CASSWTESSYNEQFF
TGTGCCAGCAGTTGGACAGAGAGCTCCTACAATGAGCAGTTCTTC
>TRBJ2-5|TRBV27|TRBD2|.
CASRGLIAGGLQETQYF
TGTGCCAGCAGGGGTCTTATAGCGGGGGGCCTACAAGAGACCCAGTACTTC
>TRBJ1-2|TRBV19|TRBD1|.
CASSTRGLMVYGYTF
TGTGCCAGTAGTACCAGGGGGCTCATGGTCTATGGCTACACCTTC
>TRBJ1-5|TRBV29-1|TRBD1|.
CSVEANRDREDSNQPQHF
TGCAGCGTTGAAGCAAACCGGGACAGGGAGGATAGCAATCAGCCCCAGCATTTT
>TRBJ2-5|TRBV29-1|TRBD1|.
CSVTGTAIQETQYF
TGCAGCGTTACCGGGACAGCGATACAAGAGACCCAGTACTTC
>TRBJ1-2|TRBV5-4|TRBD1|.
CASSLGQVALYGYTF
TGTGCCAGCAGCCTCGGACAGGTTGCCCTCTATGGCTACACCTTC
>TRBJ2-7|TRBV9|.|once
CASSVDPRPGTSYEQYF
TGTGCCAGCAGCGTAGACCCACGGCCGGGAACCTCCTACGAGCAGTACTTC
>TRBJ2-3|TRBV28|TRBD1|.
CASSPRDRGTDTQYF
TGTGCCAGCAGTCCCCGGGACAGGGGCACAGATACGCAGTATTTT
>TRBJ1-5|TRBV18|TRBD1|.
CASSPGQVGSNQPQHF
TGTGCCAGCTCACCCGGACAGGTTGGAAGCAATCAGCCCCAGCATTTT
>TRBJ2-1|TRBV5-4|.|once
CAATSAGSPYNEQFF
TGTGCCGCAACGAGCGCGGGGTCCCCCTACAATGAGCAGTTCTTC
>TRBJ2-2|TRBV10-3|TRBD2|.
CAIKVGGRVGGELFF
TGTGCCATCAAAGTAGGCGGGAGAGTAGGCGGGGAGCTGTTTTTT
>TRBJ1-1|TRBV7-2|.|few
CASSLRGEAFF
TGTGCCAGCAGCTTAAGAGGAGAAGCTTTCTTT
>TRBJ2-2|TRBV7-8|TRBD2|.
CASSSPGLAGGETGELFF
TGTGCCAGCAGCTCGCCGGGACTAGCGGGAGGGGAGACCGGGGAGCTGTTTTTT
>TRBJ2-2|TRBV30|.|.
CAWSVTADTGELFF
TGTGCCTGGAGTGTAACGGCGGACACCGGGGAGCTGTTTTTT
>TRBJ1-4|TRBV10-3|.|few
CAISESRPENGKLFF
TGTGCCATCAGTGAGTCGCGGCCGGAAAACGGAAAACTGTTTTTT
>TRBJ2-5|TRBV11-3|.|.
CASSLGRGSETQYF
TGTGCCAGCAGCTTAGGACGGGGGAGTGAGACCCAGTACTTC
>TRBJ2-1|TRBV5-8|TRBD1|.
CASSLVQGISEQFF
TGTGCCAGCAGCTTGGTACAGGGGATAAGTGAGCAGTTCTTC
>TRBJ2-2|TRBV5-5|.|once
CASSFRETGNTGELFF
TGTGCCAGCAGCTTTCGCGAGACAGGGAACACCGGGGAGCTGTTTTTT
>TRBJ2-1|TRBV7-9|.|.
CASSLVGGCEQFF
TGTGCCAGCAGCTTAGTGGGCGGGTGTGAGCAGTTCTTC
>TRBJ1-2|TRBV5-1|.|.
CASSLDRGGYTF
TGCGCCAGCAGCTTGGATAGGGGCGGCTACACCTTC
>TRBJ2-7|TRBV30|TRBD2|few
CAWSLGLAGGAYEQYF
TGTGCCTGGAGCCTAGGACTAGCGGGAGGAGCCTACGAGCAGTACTTC
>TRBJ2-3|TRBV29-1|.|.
CSVRLGLASQDTQYF
TGCAGCGTTAGGTTAGGACTGGCTTCACAAGATACGCAGTATTTT
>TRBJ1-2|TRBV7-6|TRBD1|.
CASSLGQGAIYGYTF
TGTGCCAGCAGCTTAGGACAGGGGGCGATCTATGGCTACACCTTC
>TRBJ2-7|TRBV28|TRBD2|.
CATGGSYEQYF
TGTGCCACGGGGGGCTCCTACGAGCAGTACTTC
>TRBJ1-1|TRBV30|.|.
CAWMRGLTEAFF
TGTGCCTGGATGAGGGGGTTAACTGAAGCTTTCTTT
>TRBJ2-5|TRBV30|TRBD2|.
CAWSVLSSGRAGWTQYF
TGTGCCTGGAGTGTCTTATCTAGCGGGAGGGCGGGGTGGACCCAGTACTTC
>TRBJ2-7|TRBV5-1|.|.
CASSLGQASYEQYF
TGCGCCAGCAGCTTAGGTCAGGCCTCCTACGAGCAGTACTTC
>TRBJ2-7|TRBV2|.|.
CASSEVGDFTYEQYF
TGTGCCAGCAGTGAAGTAGGGGACTTCACCTACGAGCAGTACTTC
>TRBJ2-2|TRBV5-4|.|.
CASSLDSPFTGELFF
TGTGCCAGCAGCTTGGACAGTCCATTCACCGGGGAGCTGTTTTTT
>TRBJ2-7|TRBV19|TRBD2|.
CASSTASGKNEQYF
TGTGCCAGTAGTACCGCTAGCGGGAAGAACGAGCAGTACTTC
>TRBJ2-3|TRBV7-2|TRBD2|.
CASSSNPEIAGRNTDTQYF
TGTGCCAGCAGCTCAAACCCTGAAATAGCGGGACGGAACACAGATACGCAGTATTTT
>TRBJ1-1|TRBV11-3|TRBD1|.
CASSFRQGSNTEAFF
TGTGCCAGCAGCTTCCGACAGGGGAGCAACACTGAAGCTTTCTTT
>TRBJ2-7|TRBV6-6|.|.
CASSYSSGESSYEQYF
TGTGCCAGCAGTTACTCGTCCGGGGAGAGCTCCTACGAGCAGTACTTC
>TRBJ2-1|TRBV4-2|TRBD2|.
CASSHAIGLAGGKLEYNEQFF
TGTGCCAGCAGCCACGCGATCGGACTAGCGGGAGGGAAATTGGAATACAATGAGCAGTTCTTC
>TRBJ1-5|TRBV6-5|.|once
CASSYSATFNQPQHF
TGTGCCAGCAGTTACTCGGCCACGTTTAATCAGCCCCAGCATTTT
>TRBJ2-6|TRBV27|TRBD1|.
CASRAGTGLFAGANVLTF
TGTGCCAGCAGGGCCGGGACAGGGTTGTTCGCTGGGGCCAACGTCCTGACTTTC
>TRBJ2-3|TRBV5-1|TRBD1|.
CASSLGPTGVTQYF
TGCGCCAGCAGCTTGGGCCCCACAGGGGTTACGCAGTATTTT
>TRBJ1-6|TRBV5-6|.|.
CASSFTGGNSPLHF
TGTGCCAGCAGCTTTACGGGGGGAAATTCACCCCTCCACTTT
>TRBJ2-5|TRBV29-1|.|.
CSVEFEATQYF
TGCAGCGTTGAATTTGAGGCGACCCAGTACTTC
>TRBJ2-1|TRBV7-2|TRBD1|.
CASRLGQGQRNEQFF
TGTGCCAGCAGATTGGGACAGGGCCAACGTAATGAGCAGTTCTTC
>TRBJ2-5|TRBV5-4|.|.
CASSLGRRRTQETQYF
TGTGCCAGCAGCTTGGGCAGGCGCCGGACTCAAGAGACCCAGTACTTC
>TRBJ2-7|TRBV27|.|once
CASSYNVGGLLYF
TGTGCCAGCAGTTACAATGTGGGGGGATTGCTCTACTTC
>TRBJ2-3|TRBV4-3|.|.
CASSPGIISDTQYF
TGCGCCAGCAGCCCGGGGATTATCTCAGATACGCAGTATTTT